This record concerns one T cell receptor beta chain sequence. The antigen is unknown. This record belongs to a study of OX40 agonist ivuxolimab in advanced cancers. Profiled with immunoSEQ multiplex PCR; TCRdb holds only in-frame clones, not every one. The table includes approximately 82,000 clones, just under 95% detected once. This CDR3 contains 13 residues. V was pared by 0 bases and J by 11 bases, with 13 bases between. Germline loops: CDR1 SGHDT, CDR2 YYEEEE. Broader study findings: Also present in some nonresponders was a low level of normalized T-cell clonal expansion.

The receptor was derived from an adult with an advanced solid tumor such as melanoma, head and neck, liver or kidney cancer. This chain connects TRBV5-6 to TRBJ2-3; maybe TRBD2 (5 bases). The sequences come from CD4+ or CD8+ T cells sorted from blood, collected in a trial of the OX40 agonist ivuxolimab. The CDR3: CASSLVETSRQYF. CDR3 nucleotide sequence: TGTGCCAGCAGCTTGGTCGAAACTAGTAGGCAGTATTTT.